This is a list of T cell receptor beta chains from one sample in a study of OX40 agonist ivuxolimab in advanced cancers. TCRdb's table, derived via immunoSEQ multiplex PCR, lists solely in-frame clones and lacks some. Counted here are approximately 57,000 clones, nearly 85% occurring once; the ten biggest clones make up 3.1%. The source was CD4+ or CD8+ T cells sorted from blood, collected in a trial of the OX40 agonist ivuxolimab. The receptors originated from an adult with an advanced solid tumor such as melanoma, head and neck, liver or kidney cancer. Each CDR3 is given with its conserved first and last residue. D genes are given only for firm matches. Clone size is shown for a subset of rows, as once, few, many or a class of expanded clone.

v_call	clone_size	d_call	j_call	cdr3_nt	cdr3_aa
TRBV11-2	NA	NA	TRBJ2-7	TGTGCCAGCAGCCCCCGGACCCAGCGCCAGTACTTC	CASSPRTQRQYF
TRBV5-1	NA	TRBD2	TRBJ2-1	TGCGCCAGCAGCTTCTCTAGCGGGAGTGGGATAACGGGGAATGAGCAGTTCTTC	CASSFSSGSGITGNEQFF
TRBV19	NA	NA	TRBJ2-6	TGTGCCAGTAGTATAGATCTATGGGTGTACCCTGGGGCCAACGTCCTGACTTTC	CASSIDLWVYPGANVLTF
TRBV6-5	once	NA	TRBJ2-1	TGTGCCAGCAGTTGGGGGACGGTCTCCTACAATGAGCAGTTCTTC	CASSWGTVSYNEQFF
TRBV25-1	once	TRBD2	TRBJ2-1	TGTGCCAGCAGTGACCTCCTGGCGGGAGGTACTATGAATGAGCAGTTCTTC	CASSDLLAGGTMNEQFF
TRBV18	few	TRBD2	TRBJ2-7	TGTGCCAGCTCACCTGGGACTAGCGTCAACGAGCAGTACTTC	CASSPGTSVNEQYF
TRBV7-7	NA	NA	TRBJ2-3	TGTGCCAGCAGCTTAGGACTTGCCACAGATACGCAGTATTTT	CASSLGLATDTQYF
TRBV28	few	NA	TRBJ1-1	TGTGCCAGCAGAACCCTACTGTCGCGAAAAGCTTTCTTT	CASRTLLSRKAFF
TRBV19	NA	TRBD1	TRBJ1-1	TGTGCCAGTAGAATACAGGGGGCCGGTGAAGCTTTCTTT	CASRIQGAGEAFF
TRBV2	few	NA	TRBJ2-1	TGTGCCAGCACGGTTTGGATCTACAATGAGCAGTTCTTC	CASTVWIYNEQFF
TRBV27	NA	TRBD1	TRBJ1-3	TGTGCCAGCAGTCCAAACAGGGGGCCTGGAAACACCATATATTTT	CASSPNRGPGNTIYF
TRBV9	NA	NA	TRBJ2-3	TGTGCCAGCAGCGTAGAGGGTCGCCCGACCGATACGCAGTATTTT	CASSVEGRPTDTQYF
TRBV6-5	few	TRBD1	TRBJ2-2	TGTGCCAGCAGTTACTCGGTACAGGGGACCGGGGAGCTGTTTTTT	CASSYSVQGTGELFF
TRBV18	NA	NA	TRBJ1-4	TGTGCCAGCTCACGGTCTTCCGGGGCAACTAATGAAAAACTGTTTTTT	CASSRSSGATNEKLFF
TRBV5-1	NA	TRBD1	TRBJ1-2	TGCGCCAGCAGCTACCTTTCCGGGACAGCGATTTACTATGGCTACACCTTC	CASSYLSGTAIYYGYTF
TRBV19	few	NA	TRBJ1-2	TGTGCCAGTAGTATAGCCCAGAACAGCTATGGCTACACCTTC	CASSIAQNSYGYTF
TRBV28	NA	TRBD1	TRBJ1-2	TGTGCCAGCAGTTTCCTGCGGACAGGCCTCTACACCTTC	CASSFLRTGLYTF
TRBV5-3	NA	TRBD2	TRBJ2-7	TGTGCCAGCAGCTTGGAGCCGGGGGGCGAGCAGTACTTC	CASSLEPGGEQYF
TRBV7-8	NA	TRBD2	TRBJ2-1	TGTGCCAGCAGCAGACTAGCAGGTGAGCAGTTCTTC	CASSRLAGEQFF
TRBV6-6	NA	TRBD1	TRBJ1-5	TGTGCCAGCAGGAGGGGACAGGGAAGCTTCCAGCCCCAGCATTTT	CASRRGQGSFQPQHF
TRBV5-4	NA	TRBD2	TRBJ2-2	TGTGCCAGCAGCCCGGGGGGACGGATGAACACCGGGGAGCTGTTTTTT	CASSPGGRMNTGELFF
TRBV28	NA	TRBD1	TRBJ1-3	TGTGCCAGCAGGAACAGGGGAGCTGGAAACACCATATATTTT	CASRNRGAGNTIYF
TRBV11-3	NA	NA	TRBJ2-3	TGTGCCAGCAGCATCCAGGACGCGACGGTGCAGTATTTT	CASSIQDATVQYF
TRBV7-6	NA	NA	TRBJ2-7	TGTGCCAGCAGCTTAGGTGCCGGGCGCCCGAGCGAGCAGTACTTC	CASSLGAGRPSEQYF
TRBV7-3	few	TRBD1	TRBJ1-2	TGTGCCAGCAGCCCGGGACAGCTGGAAGGCTACACCTTC	CASSPGQLEGYTF
TRBV6-5	NA	NA	TRBJ1-1	TGTGCCAGCAGTGAAGGGGGGAACGGTGAAGCTTTCTTT	CASSEGGNGEAFF
TRBV7-6	NA	NA	TRBJ1-6	TGTGCCAGCAGCTTAGGGCGGCTTGGATCACCCCTCCACTTT	CASSLGRLGSPLHF
TRBV5-4	NA	NA	TRBJ2-3	TGTGCCAGCAGCTTCCGGTCGGGCACAGATACGCAGTATTTT	CASSFRSGTDTQYF
TRBV10-3	NA	NA	TRBJ1-4	TGTGCCATCAGTGAGACAGCCACAACTAATGAAAAACTGTTTTTT	CAISETATTNEKLFF
TRBV29-1	NA	NA	TRBJ1-5	TGCAGCGTTGGGGGCGCCATGGGTCAGCCCCAGCATTTT	CSVGGAMGQPQHF
TRBV28	NA	TRBD1	TRBJ2-1	TGTGCCAGCAGACACACCGGGACAGTAAACAATGAGCAGTTCTTC	CASRHTGTVNNEQFF
TRBV5-6	once	NA	TRBJ2-5	TGTGCCAGCAGCCAAGTCCGGGAGACCCAGTACTTC	CASSQVRETQYF
TRBV5-1	NA	NA	TRBJ2-1	TGCGCCAGCAGCTTGGTTGGGAGCTCCTACAATGAGCAGTTCTTC	CASSLVGSSYNEQFF
TRBV9	NA	NA	TRBJ2-7	TGTGCCAGCAGCCTCACCGGGACGGGTGTCGCCGAGCAGTACTTC	CASSLTGTGVAEQYF
TRBV7-8	few	NA	TRBJ1-1	TGTGCCAGCAGCTACTGGGGGCCTCTAGGGAAGAACACTGAAGCTTTCTTT	CASSYWGPLGKNTEAFF
TRBV15	NA	NA	TRBJ1-5	TGTGCCACCAGCAGAGATATGGGTAGTAATCAGCCCCAGCATTTT	CATSRDMGSNQPQHF
TRBV27	NA	TRBD1	TRBJ2-4	TGTGCCAGCAGTCCACGGACAGGGCGTGGGGCCAAAAACATTCAGTACTTC	CASSPRTGRGAKNIQYF
TRBV28	NA	TRBD2	TRBJ2-1	TGTGCCAGCAGTTTAGCTAGCGGGACCTACAATGAGCAGTTCTTC	CASSLASGTYNEQFF
TRBV6-1	NA	NA	TRBJ2-1	TGTGCCAGCAGTGAAGTTGGAGGGGTAGCACGCAATGAGCAGTTCTTC	CASSEVGGVARNEQFF
TRBV4-2	NA	NA	TRBJ2-2	TGTGCCAGCAGCCAAGAAGGGCGAGGAGTCGGCACCGGGGAGCTGTTTTTT	CASSQEGRGVGTGELFF
TRBV2	NA	NA	TRBJ2-2	TGTGCCACCACCAACACCGGGGAGCTGTTTTTT	CATTNTGELFF